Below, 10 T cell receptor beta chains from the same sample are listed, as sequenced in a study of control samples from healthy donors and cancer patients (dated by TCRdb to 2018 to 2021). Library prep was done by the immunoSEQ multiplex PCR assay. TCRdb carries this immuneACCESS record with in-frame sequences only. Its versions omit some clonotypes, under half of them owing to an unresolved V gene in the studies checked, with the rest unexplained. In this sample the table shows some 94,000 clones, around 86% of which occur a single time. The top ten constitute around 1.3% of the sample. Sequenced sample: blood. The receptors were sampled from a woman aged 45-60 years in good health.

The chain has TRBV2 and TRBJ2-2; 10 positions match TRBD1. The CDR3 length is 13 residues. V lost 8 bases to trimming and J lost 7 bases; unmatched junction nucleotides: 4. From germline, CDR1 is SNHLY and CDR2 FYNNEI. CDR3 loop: CASGTGDLGELFF. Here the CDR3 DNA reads TGTGCCAGCGGGACAGGGGACCTCGGGGAGCTGTTTTTT.

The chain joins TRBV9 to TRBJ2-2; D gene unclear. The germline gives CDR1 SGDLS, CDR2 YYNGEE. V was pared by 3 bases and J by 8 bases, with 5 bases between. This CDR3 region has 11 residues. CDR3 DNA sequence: TGTGCCAGCAGCGGAGCGGGGGAGCTGTTTTTT. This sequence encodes CASSGAGELFF.

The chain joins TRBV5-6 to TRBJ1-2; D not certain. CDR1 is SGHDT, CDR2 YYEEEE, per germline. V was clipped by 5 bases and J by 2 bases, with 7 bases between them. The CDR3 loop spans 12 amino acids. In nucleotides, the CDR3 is TGTGCCAGCAGGTGGGAGAACTATGGCTACACCTTC. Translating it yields CASRWENYGYTF.

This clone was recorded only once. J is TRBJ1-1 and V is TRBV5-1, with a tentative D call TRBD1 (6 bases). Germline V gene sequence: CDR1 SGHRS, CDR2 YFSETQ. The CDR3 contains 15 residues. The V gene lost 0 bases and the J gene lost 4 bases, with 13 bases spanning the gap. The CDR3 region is CASSLAGGLGTEAFF. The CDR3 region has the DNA TGCGCCAGCAGCTTGGCGGGGGGGCTGGGCACTGAAGCTTTCTTT.

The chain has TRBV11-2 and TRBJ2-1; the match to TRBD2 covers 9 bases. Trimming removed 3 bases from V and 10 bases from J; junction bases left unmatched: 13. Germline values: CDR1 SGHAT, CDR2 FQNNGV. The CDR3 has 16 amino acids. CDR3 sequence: CASSLGSGSGLLEQFF. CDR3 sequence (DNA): TGTGCCAGCAGCTTGGGTAGCGGGAGCGGCTTGTTGGAGCAGTTCTTC.

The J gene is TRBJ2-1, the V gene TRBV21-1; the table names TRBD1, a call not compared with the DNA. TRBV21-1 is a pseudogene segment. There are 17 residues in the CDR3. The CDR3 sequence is CASSPKGGETGYNEQFF. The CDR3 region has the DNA TGTGCCAGCAGCCCTAAAGGAGGTGAGACAGGGTACAATGAGCAGTTCTTC.

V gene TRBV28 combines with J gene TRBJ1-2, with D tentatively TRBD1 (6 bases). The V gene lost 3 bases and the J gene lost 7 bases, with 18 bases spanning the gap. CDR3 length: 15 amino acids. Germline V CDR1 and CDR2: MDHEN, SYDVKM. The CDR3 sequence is CASSFPSQGIRGYTF. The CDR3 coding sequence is TGTGCCAGCAGTTTCCCGTCCCAGGGGATTCGTGGCTACACCTTC.

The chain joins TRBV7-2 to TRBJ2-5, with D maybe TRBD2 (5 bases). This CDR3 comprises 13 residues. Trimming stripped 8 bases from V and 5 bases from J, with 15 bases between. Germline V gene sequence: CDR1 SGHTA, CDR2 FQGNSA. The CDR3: CASGVGVRETQYF. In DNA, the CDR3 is TGTGCCAGCGGGGTCGGGGTAAGGGAGACCCAGTACTTC.

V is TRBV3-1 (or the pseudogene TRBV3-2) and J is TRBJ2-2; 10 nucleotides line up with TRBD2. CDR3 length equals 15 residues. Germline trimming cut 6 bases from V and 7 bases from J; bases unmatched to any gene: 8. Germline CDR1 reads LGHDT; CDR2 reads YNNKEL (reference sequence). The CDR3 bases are TGTGCCAGCAGGAGGAGCGGGGGGGAAGACGGGGAGCTGTTTTTT. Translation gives CASRRSGGEDGELFF.

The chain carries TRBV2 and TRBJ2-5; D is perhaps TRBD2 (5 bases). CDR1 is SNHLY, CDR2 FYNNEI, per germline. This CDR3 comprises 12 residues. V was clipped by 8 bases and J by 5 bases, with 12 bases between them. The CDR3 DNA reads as TGTGCCAGCGGCAGGCAGCGGGAGACCCAGTACTTC. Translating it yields CASGRQRETQYF.